The T cell receptor (beta chain) under discussion was sequenced for a study of beta chain features in type 1 diabetes. At the level of the study: The patient and healthy donor groups were comparable for age, gender and cell yields.

Reverse transcribing all isolated RNA meant expressed TCRB transcripts were sequenced. Sequenced by immunoSEQ multiplex PCR; TCRdb stores in-frame clones only, minus some. The sample includes 130,000 or so clones, about 9.7% of them seen just once. Study-wide results and limits: The study found that naive, central memory and Treg TCRB repertoires appeared more similar in patients than in healthy donors. Any role of HLA type in TCRB rearrangement remained unresolved here.

CDR1 SEHNR and CDR2 FQNEAQ come from the germline V gene (reference sequence). The CDR3 spans 12 residues. Trimming shortened V by 1 base and J by 10 bases, and 5 bases separated the two germline ends. This clone was picked up a small number of times. The target antigen is unknown. This chain links TRBV7-9 with TRBJ1-6, with D unresolved. Input material: central memory CD4+ T cells from blood. The sequence derives from a woman in her thirties or forties in good health. This CDR3 is CASSLDWSPLHF. CDR3 DNA: TGTGCCAGCAGCTTAGACTGGTCACCCCTCCACTTT.